This T cell receptor (beta chain) was sequenced in a study of shared clonotypes between healthy human individuals. The study's findings and limits: Sorted-subset sequencing was shown by rarefaction to be incomplete despite large depth.

Only in-frame clones appear in the TCRdb table, and some are missing; sequencing was by immunoSEQ multiplex PCR. The table has fewer than 2.5 million clones, approximately 94% seen once. Turning to this clone: Its antigen is currently unknown.

The CDR3 is 13 residues long. V dropped 9 bases and J dropped 1 base, with 12 bases sitting between them. The germline V gene encodes CDR1 SNHLY and CDR2 FYNNEI. This receptor was identified in a man between 18 and 35 years old in good health. Some clones in this sample may be carry-over from other donors' samples. Source material: naive CD4+ T cells from PBMCs. The subset was: CD45RA+ positively selected. This rearrangement joins TRBV2 to TRBJ1-1, with D unclear. This CDR3 is CASYGGTNTEAFF. The CDR3 DNA sequence: TGTGCCAGTTATGGTGGAACGAACACTGAAGCTTTCTTT.